The next 27 T cell receptor beta chains were all read from a single sample in a study of cytomegalovirus exposure and HLA in healthy donors. With 60 Vbeta and 13 Jbeta primers, the PCR was carried out. The assay was immunoSEQ multiplex PCR, and TCRdb's table has in-frame clones only and misses some. This table lists about 92,000 clones. The sample taken for sequencing was PBMCs. The receptors stem from a man in his fifties or sixties in good health and CMV-seropositive.

The J gene is TRBJ1-1, the V gene TRBV7-8; 9 bases fit TRBD1. Losses at the gene ends were 5 bases for V and 5 bases for J; bases not matched to a gene: 6. Germline V gives CDR1 SGHVS, CDR2 FQNEAQ. The CDR3 runs 14 residues. In DNA form, the CDR3 reads TGTGCCAGCAGCCAAACAGGGGGCGGAACTGAAGCTTTCTTT. This sequence encodes CASSQTGGGTEAFF.

The rearrangement links TRBV18 to TRBJ2-7, with TRBD1 matching 7 bases. CDR1 and CDR2 (germline): KGHSH, LQKENI. J was trimmed by 6 bases and V by 2 bases; bases with no gene match: 10. The CDR3 is 15 amino acids. In nucleotides, the CDR3 is TGTGCCAGCTCACCAAAAGCACACGCAGGGGGCGAGCAGTACTTC. Translation gives CASSPKAHAGGEQYF. The full variable domain, completed using reference TRBV18 and TRBJ2-7, is NAGVMQNPRHLVRRRGQEARLRCSPMKGHSHVYWYRQLPEEGLKFMVYLQKENIIDESGMPKERFSAEFPKEGPSILRIQQVVRGDSAAYFCASSPKAHAGGEQYFGPGTRLTVT.

This chain connects TRBV20-1 to TRBJ2-1; no reliable D call. Trimming cost V 5 bases and J 8 bases, with 7 bases left between them. The length of the CDR3 is 10 residues. The germline V gene has CDR1 DFQATT and CDR2 SNEGSKA (reference sequence). In DNA form, the CDR3 reads TGCAGTGCTTTAGAGGATGAGCAGTTCTTC. Protein: CSALEDEQFF.

V and J are TRBV11-2 and TRBJ2-7; 7 bases are a match to TRBD2. This CDR3 region has 15 residues. Germline trimming cut 4 bases from V and 4 bases from J; bases unmatched to any gene: 10. Germline V gene lookup returns CDR1 SGHAT and CDR2 FQNNGV. The CDR3 region is CASSSLRGGPYEQYF. Written as DNA, the CDR3 is TGTGCCAGCAGCTCCCTACGGGGAGGGCCTTACGAGCAGTACTTC.

The chain joins TRBV5-1 to TRBJ2-2, with 7 bases aligning to TRBD2. After removal of 1 base from V and 1 base from J, the junction contained 1 base not matched to a gene. CDR3 length: 15 residues. Germline V lookup: CDR1 SGHRS, CDR2 YFSETQ. The CDR3 nucleotides are TGCGCCAGCAGCTTGAGCGGGATGAACACCGGGGAGCTGTTTTTT. Translating it yields CASSLSGMNTGELFF.

V usage is TRBV18 and J usage is TRBJ1-1; D is unresolved. Germline lookup yields CDR1 KGHSH and CDR2 LQKENI. This CDR3 is 14 amino acids long. V was cut by 3 bases and J by 4 bases, with 12 bases left in between. The CDR3 DNA reads as TGTGCCAGCTCACCCGGAGCGCCGCTCACTGAAGCTTTCTTT. Translating it yields CASSPGAPLTEAFF.

This chain connects TRBV9 to TRBJ2-3, with 11 positions matching TRBD2. Per germline, CDR1 SGDLS and CDR2 YYNGEE. This CDR3 has 17 residues. J gave up 0 bases and V 1 base, and 4 bases lay outside the gene matches. The CDR3 loop is CASSVRASGRSTDTQYF. In DNA form, the CDR3 reads TGTGCCAGCAGCGTAAGGGCTAGCGGGAGGAGCACAGATACGCAGTATTTT.

The J gene is TRBJ2-1, the V gene TRBV4-2; 11 nucleotides align to TRBD2. CDR1 LGHNA and CDR2 YNFKEQ come from the germline V gene. The CDR3 is 16 amino acids. J lost 4 bases, V lost 0 bases, and 2 bases had no gene match. CDR3: CASSQDGLAGYNEQFF. The CDR3 nucleotides are TGTGCCAGCAGCCAAGACGGACTAGCGGGTTACAATGAGCAGTTCTTC.

The chain combines TRBV7-6 with TRBJ1-2, with TRBD1 matching 7 bases. Germline-derived CDR1 and CDR2 are SGHVS and FNYEAQ. With 5 bases clipped from V and 4 bases from J, the junction kept 4 bases outside the gene matches. This CDR3 has 13 amino acids. The CDR3 region is CASSPDRAYGYTF. CDR3 coding DNA: TGTGCCAGCAGCCCTGACAGGGCCTATGGCTACACCTTC.

This chain connects TRBV9 to TRBJ2-3, with 8 bases identical to TRBD2. The CDR3 totals 17 residues. V lost 7 bases and J lost 6; bases outside the gene matches: 19. Germline V CDR1 and CDR2: SGDLS, YYNGEE. CDR3 amino acids: CASAAPRSGRVGDTQYF. DNA of the CDR3: TGTGCCAGCGCGGCCCCTCGAAGCGGGAGAGTCGGGGATACGCAGTATTTT.

The V gene is TRBV9, the J gene TRBJ2-1; D possibly corresponds to TRBD2 (6 bases). Germline V CDR1 and CDR2: SGDLS, YYNGEE. The CDR3 spans 19 residues. The ends were cut back, 0 bases at V and 1 base at J, with 20 bases in the middle. The CDR3 nucleotides read TGTGCCAGCAGCGTAGAGGGGTTTCGCGGGACGGGGTCCTACAATGAGCAGTTCTTC. This codes for CASSVEGFRGTGSYNEQFF.

The V call is TRBV4-1, the J call TRBJ2-1; D is perhaps TRBD1 (8 bases). CDR3 length: 17 residues. Germline loops: CDR1 MGHRA, CDR2 YSYEKL. V lost 1 base, J lost 7 bases, and 20 bases lay in between. The CDR3 reads CASSQVGGARGHNEQFF. The CDR3 DNA is TGCGCCAGCAGCCAAGTAGGGGGGGCCAGGGGGCATAATGAGCAGTTCTTC.

This chain links TRBV11-3 with TRBJ1-1; D is unresolved. Between the trimmed V and J ends, which lost 5 bases and 1 base, there was a span of 8 bases. Germline CDR1 is SGHNT and CDR2 is YENEEA. The CDR3 has 13 amino acids. This chain's CDR3 is CASSPDWNTEAFF. The CDR3 nucleotides read TGTGCCAGCAGCCCGGACTGGAACACTGAAGCTTTCTTT.

This sequence joins TRBV7-2 and TRBJ1-4, with D possibly TRBD1 on 5 matching bases. The CDR3 has 15 amino acids. CDR1 and CDR2 from the germline V gene are SGHTA and FQGNSA. Trimming stripped 5 bases from V and 0 bases from J, with 10 bases between. This CDR3 is CASSRSRATNEKLFF. The DNA for the CDR3 is TGTGCCAGCAGCCGCTCCAGGGCAACTAATGAAAAACTGTTTTTT.

Written as DNA, the CDR3 is TGTGCCTGGAGTATAGACTCCCGGTCGATGTTTTTT. Translating gives CAWSIDSRSMFF. This rearrangement joins TRBV30 to TRBJ1-4, with D unresolved. The CDR3 is 12 residues long. Germline lookup yields CDR1 GTSNPN and CDR2 SVGIG (reference sequence). The V and J ends lost 2 bases and 15 bases respectively, with 16 bases between them. The full variable domain, in which reference TRBV30 and TRBJ1-4 provide the parts outside the CDR3, is SQTIHQWPATLVQPVGSPLSLECTVEGTSNPNLYWYRQAAGRGLQLLFYSVGIGQISSEVPQNLSASRPQDRQFILSSKKLLLSDSGFYLCAWSIDSRSMFFGSGTQLSVL.

For the CDR3, the DNA is TGTGCCAGCAGCGTAGGCGGACAGGGGGCGTTGGAGCCCCAGCATTTT. Translating it yields CASSVGGQGALEPQHF. The gene calls are TRBV9 and TRBJ1-5; TRBD1 matches at 11 bases. The V gene's germline CDR1 is SGDLS and CDR2 YYNGEE. The CDR3 length is 16 residues. With 0 bases clipped from V and 8 bases from J, the junction kept 7 bases outside the gene matches.

The chain uses TRBV19 and TRBJ2-3, with 11 nucleotides matching TRBD2. This CDR3 contains 15 residues. Germline CDR1 LNHDA, CDR2 SQIVND (reference sequence). V lost 3 bases to trimming and J lost 2 bases; unmatched junction nucleotides: 1. CDR3 amino acids: CASSMGLADTDTQYF. The CDR3 nucleotides are TGTGCCAGTAGTATGGGACTAGCGGACACAGATACGCAGTATTTT.

The chain couples TRBV5-1 to TRBJ2-3; 7 nucleotides line up with TRBD1. Germline V lookup: CDR1 SGHRS, CDR2 YFSETQ. With 2 bases clipped from V and 2 bases from J, the junction kept 8 bases outside the gene matches. The CDR3 covers 16 residues. CDR3 in amino acids: CASSFRADRLTDTQYF. For the CDR3, the DNA is TGCGCCAGCAGCTTTAGGGCGGACAGGCTCACAGATACGCAGTATTTT.

CDR3 region: CASSLSAGLQETQYF. The CDR3 nucleotides are TGCGCCAGCTCCCTAAGCGCCGGTCTCCAAGAGACCCAGTACTTC. The genes are TRBV5-1 and TRBJ2-5; the D is unclear. V was cut by 7 bases and J by 1 base, with 17 bases left in between. Germline CDR1 and CDR2: SGHRS and YFSETQ. The CDR3 extends over 15 amino acids.

V usage is TRBV4-1 and J usage is TRBJ2-2; 11 bases are shared with TRBD1. This CDR3 is built from 19 residues. Germline CDR1 MGHRA, CDR2 YSYEKL. With 4 bases clipped from V and 5 bases from J, the junction kept 15 bases outside the gene matches. The CDR3 here is CASSPGPRAGQGVTGELFF. CDR3 in DNA: TGCGCCAGCAGCCCAGGACCGCGAGCGGGACAGGGGGTGACCGGGGAGCTGTTTTTT.

The chain is built from TRBV14 and TRBJ2-5, with TRBD1 as a possible D gene (8 bases). The ends were cut back, 4 bases at V and 5 bases at J, with 20 bases in the middle. This CDR3 has 16 amino acids. CDR1 and CDR2 (germline): SGHDN, FVKESK. The CDR3, as DNA: TGTGCCAGCAGCCCGTACCTCGACAGGGGAGGGGAGACCCAGTACTTC. Its translation is CASSPYLDRGGETQYF.

The rearrangement uses TRBV5-1 and TRBJ2-3; a possible D gene is TRBD1 (6 bases). Trimming removed 2 bases at V and 3 bases at J, with 10 bases between. The CDR3 is 14 residues long. The germline V gene encodes CDR1 SGHRS and CDR2 YFSETQ. The CDR3 is CASSFRQETDTQYF. As DNA, the CDR3 is TGCGCCAGCAGCTTTCGACAGGAAACAGATACGCAGTATTTT.

The chain carries TRBV25-1 and TRBJ1-4; 10 bases are shared with TRBD1. Germline trimming cut 7 bases from V and 3 bases from J; bases unmatched to any gene: 5. CDR3 length equals 15 residues. Germline loops: CDR1 MGHDK, CDR2 SYGVNS. The CDR3 bases are TGTGCCAGCACAGAAGACAGGGGGCCTAATGAAAAACTGTTTTTT. Protein sequence: CASTEDRGPNEKLFF.

The chain combines TRBV27 with TRBJ2-2; 7 nucleotides agree with TRBD1. The junction had 4 bases not matched to a gene; V was cut back by 0 bases and J by 3 bases. The germline gives CDR1 MNHEY, CDR2 SMNVEV (reference sequence). This CDR3 has 16 residues. CDR3 sequence reads: CASSLSQGRHTGELFF. The DNA of the CDR3 is TGTGCCAGCAGTTTATCACAGGGGCGTCACACCGGGGAGCTGTTTTTT.

This rearrangement joins TRBV7-9 to TRBJ2-3; perhaps TRBD1 as D (6 bases). Germline assignment: CDR1 SEHNR and CDR2 FQNEAQ (reference sequence). The V end was cut by 3 bases, the J end by 2 bases, with 6 bases between. The CDR3 is 13 residues long. The chain's CDR3 is CASSLGATDTQYF. The CDR3 nucleotides read TGTGCCAGCAGCTTGGGGGCCACAGATACGCAGTATTTT.

The V call is TRBV5-1, the J call TRBJ2-7; TRBD2 agrees at 8 bases. CDR1 is SGHRS and CDR2 is YFSETQ in the germline V gene. J lost 4 bases, V lost 2 bases, and 26 bases had no gene match. This CDR3 comprises 21 residues. CDR3 loop: CASSLDQGPGRIAGTLYEQYV. The CDR3 DNA sequence: TGCGCCAGCAGCTTAGACCAGGGACCCGGGCGAATAGCGGGGACATTATACGAGCAGTACGTC.

J is TRBJ2-7 and V is TRBV4-3, with D tentatively TRBD2 (6 bases). This CDR3 spans 15 amino acids. Germline lookup yields CDR1 LGHNA and CDR2 YSLEER. Trimming removed 0 bases from V and 1 base from J, with 10 bases in between. CDR3 in DNA: TGCGCCAGCAGCCAAGAGTCAGGGAGGTCCTACGAGCAGTACTTC. The encoded protein is CASSQESGRSYEQYF.